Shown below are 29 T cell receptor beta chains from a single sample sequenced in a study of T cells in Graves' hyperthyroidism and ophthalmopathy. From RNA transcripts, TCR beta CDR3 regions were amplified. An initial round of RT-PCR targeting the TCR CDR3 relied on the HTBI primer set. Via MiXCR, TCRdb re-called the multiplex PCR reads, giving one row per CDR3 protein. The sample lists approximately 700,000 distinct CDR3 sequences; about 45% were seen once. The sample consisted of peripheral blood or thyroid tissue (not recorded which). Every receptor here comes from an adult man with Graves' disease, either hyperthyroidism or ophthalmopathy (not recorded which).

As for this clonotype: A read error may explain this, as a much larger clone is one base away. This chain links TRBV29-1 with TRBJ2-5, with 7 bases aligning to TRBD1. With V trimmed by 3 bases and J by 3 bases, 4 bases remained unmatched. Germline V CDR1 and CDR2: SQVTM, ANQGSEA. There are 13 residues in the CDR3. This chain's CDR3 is CSVDAGQEETQYF. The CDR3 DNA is TGCAGCGTTGACGCCGGACAGGAAGAGACCCAGTACTTC.

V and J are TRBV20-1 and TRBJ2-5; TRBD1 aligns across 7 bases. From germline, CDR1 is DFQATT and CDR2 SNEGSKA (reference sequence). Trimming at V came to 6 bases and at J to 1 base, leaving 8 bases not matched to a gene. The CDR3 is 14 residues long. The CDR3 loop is CSANHRDSQETQYF. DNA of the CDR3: TGCAGTGCGAACCACCGGGACAGCCAAGAGACCCAGTACTTC.

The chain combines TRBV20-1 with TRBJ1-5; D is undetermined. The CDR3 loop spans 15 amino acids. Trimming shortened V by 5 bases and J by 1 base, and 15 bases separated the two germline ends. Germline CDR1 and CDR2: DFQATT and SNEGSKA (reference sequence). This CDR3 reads CSAPTEGFSNQPQHF. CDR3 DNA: TGCAGTGCTCCGACCGAGGGTTTCAGCAATCAGCCCCAGCATTTT.

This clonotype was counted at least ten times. CDR3 sequence reads: CASSLERQTEAFF. For the CDR3, the DNA is TGTGCCAGCAGCTTAGAACGACAGACTGAAGCTTTCTTT. The V and J genes are TRBV7-2 and TRBJ1-1; possibly TRBD1 for D (5 bases). CDR1 SGHTA and CDR2 FQGNSA come from the germline V gene. The CDR3 is 13 residues long. Trimming took 1 base from V and 5 from J, leaving 8 bases between them. Full variable domain (missing parts from reference TRBV7-2 and TRBJ1-1): GAGVSQSPSNKVTEKGKDVELRCDPISGHTALYWYRQSLGQGLEFLIYFQGNSAPDKSGLPSDRFSAERTGGSVSTLTIQRTQQEDSAVYLCASSLERQTEAFFGQGTRLTVV.

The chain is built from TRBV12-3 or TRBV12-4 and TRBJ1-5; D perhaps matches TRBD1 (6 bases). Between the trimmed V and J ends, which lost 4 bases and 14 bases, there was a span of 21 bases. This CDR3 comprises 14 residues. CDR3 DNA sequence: TGTGCCAGCAGTTGGGGGGGGGCGGGCTCCTACGAGCATTTT. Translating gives CASSWGGAGSYEHF.

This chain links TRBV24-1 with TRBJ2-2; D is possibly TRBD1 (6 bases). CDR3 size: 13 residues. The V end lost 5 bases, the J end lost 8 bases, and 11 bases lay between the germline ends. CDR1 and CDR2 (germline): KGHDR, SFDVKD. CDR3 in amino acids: CATSGPGTGELFF. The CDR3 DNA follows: TGTGCCACCAGTGGTCCCGGGACAGGGGAGCTGTTTTTT.

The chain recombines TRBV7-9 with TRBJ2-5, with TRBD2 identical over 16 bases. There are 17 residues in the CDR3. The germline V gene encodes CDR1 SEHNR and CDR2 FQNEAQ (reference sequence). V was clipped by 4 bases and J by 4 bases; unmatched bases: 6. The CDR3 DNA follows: TGTGCCAGCAGCTGGGGACTAGCGGGAGGGCCTGTAGAGACCCAGTACTTC. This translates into CASSWGLAGGPVETQYF.

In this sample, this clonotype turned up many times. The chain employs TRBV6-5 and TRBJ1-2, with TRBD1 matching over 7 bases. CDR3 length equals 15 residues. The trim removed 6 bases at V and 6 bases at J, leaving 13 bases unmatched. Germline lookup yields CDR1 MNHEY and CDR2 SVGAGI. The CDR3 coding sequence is TGTGCCAGCAGCGGCCTCGACAGGGCCTGGGATGGCTACACCTTC. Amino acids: CASSGLDRAWDGYTF.

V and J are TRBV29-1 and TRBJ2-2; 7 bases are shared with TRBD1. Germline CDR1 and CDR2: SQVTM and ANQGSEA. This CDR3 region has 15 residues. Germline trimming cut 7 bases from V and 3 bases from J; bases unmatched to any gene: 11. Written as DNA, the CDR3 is TGCAGCGCCACGACAGGGAATGGCTACACCGGGGAGCTGTTTTTT. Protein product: CSATTGNGYTGELFF.

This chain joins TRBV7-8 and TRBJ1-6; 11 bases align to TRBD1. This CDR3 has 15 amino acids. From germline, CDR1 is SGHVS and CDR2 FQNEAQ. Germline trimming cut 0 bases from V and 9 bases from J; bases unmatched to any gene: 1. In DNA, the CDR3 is TGTGCCAGCAGCTTAGCGGACAGGGGGCTTTCACCCCTCCACTTT. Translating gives CASSLADRGLSPLHF.

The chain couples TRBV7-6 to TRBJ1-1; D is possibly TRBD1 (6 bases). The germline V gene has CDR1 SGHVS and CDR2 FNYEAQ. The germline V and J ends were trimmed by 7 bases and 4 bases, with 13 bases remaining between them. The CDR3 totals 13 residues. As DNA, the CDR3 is TGTGCCAGCATCCTCAGGGGTAGCACTGAAGCTTTCTTT. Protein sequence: CASILRGSTEAFF.

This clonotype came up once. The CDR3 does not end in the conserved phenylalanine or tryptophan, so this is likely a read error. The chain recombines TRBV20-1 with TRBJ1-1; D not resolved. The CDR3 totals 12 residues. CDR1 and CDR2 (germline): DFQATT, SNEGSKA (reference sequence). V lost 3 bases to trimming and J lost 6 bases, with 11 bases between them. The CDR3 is CSASPNIAEAFL. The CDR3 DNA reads TGCAGTGCTAGCCCGAACATCGCTGAAGCTTTCCTT.

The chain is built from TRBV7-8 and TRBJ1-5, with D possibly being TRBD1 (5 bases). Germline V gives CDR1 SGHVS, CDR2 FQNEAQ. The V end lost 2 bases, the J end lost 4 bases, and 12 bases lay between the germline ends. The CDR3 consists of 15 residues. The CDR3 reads CASSLSRDGNQPQHF. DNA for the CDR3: TGTGCCAGCAGCTTAAGCCGGGACGGGAATCAGCCCCAGCATTTT.

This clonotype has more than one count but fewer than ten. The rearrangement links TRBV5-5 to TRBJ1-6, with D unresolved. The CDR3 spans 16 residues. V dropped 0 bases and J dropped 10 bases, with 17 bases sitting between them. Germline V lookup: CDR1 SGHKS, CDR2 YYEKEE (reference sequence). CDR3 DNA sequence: TGTGCCAGCAGCTTGGGGGTCGAGGGTCTCTTCTCACCCCTCCACTTT. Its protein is CASSLGVEGLFSPLHF.

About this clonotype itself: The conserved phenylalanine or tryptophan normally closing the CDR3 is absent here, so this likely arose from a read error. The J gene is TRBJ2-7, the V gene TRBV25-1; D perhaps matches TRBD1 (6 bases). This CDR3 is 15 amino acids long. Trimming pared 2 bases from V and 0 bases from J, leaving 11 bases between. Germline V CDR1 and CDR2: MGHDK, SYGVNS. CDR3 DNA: TGTGCCAGCAGTGAAGCGAGGGGGTTCTCCTACGAGCAGTACCTC. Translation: CASSEARGFSYEQYL.

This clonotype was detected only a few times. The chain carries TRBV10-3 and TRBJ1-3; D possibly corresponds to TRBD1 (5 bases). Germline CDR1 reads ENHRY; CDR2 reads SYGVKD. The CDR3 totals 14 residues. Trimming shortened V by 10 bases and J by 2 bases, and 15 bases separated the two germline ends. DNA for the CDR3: TGTGCCACATCCCTAGGACAACCTGGAAACACCATATATTTT. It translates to CATSLGQPGNTIYF.

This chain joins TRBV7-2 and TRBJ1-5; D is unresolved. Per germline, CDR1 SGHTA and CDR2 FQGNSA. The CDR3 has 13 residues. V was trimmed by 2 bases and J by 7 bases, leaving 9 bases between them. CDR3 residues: CASSLIWGQPQHF. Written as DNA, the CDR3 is TGTGCCAGCAGCTTAATCTGGGGACAGCCCCAGCATTTT.

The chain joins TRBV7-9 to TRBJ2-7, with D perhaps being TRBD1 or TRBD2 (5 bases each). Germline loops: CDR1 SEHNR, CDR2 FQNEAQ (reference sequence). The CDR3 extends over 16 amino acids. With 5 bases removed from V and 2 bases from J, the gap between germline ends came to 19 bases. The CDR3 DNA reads TGTGCCAGCAGCCCAAAGGGGCCTAGCCGAGCCTACGAGCAGTACTTC. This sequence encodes CASSPKGPSRAYEQYF.

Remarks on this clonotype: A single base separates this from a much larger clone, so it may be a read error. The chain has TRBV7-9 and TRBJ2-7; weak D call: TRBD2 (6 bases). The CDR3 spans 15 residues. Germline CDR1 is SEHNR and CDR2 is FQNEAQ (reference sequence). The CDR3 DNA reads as TGTGCCAGCAGCTCGAGGCGGGACGGTTCCTACGGGCAGTACTTC. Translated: CASSSRRDGSYGQYF. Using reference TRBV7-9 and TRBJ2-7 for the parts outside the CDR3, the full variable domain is DTGVSQNPRHKITKRGQNVTFRCDPISEHNRLYWYRQTLGQGPEFLTYFQNEAQLEKSRLLSDRFSAERPKGSFSTLEIQRTEQGDSAMYLCASSSRRDGSYGQYFGPGTRLTVT.

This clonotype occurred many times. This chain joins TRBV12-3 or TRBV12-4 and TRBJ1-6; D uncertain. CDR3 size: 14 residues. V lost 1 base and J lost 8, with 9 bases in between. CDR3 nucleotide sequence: TGTGCCAGCAGTTTAGGGGTATCGCATTCACCCCTCCACTTT. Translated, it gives CASSLGVSHSPLHF.

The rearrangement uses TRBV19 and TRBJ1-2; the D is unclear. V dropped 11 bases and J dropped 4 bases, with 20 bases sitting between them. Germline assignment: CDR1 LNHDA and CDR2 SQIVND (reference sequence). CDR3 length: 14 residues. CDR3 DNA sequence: TGTGCCCTCGGTAGCGATCAGGCTACCTATGGCTACACCTTC. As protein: CALGSDQATYGYTF.

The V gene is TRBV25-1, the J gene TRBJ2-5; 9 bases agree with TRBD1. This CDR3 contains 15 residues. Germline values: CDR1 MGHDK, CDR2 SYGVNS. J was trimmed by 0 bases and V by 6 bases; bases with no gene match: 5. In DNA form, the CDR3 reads TGTGCCAGCAGCGCGGGACAGGGCCACCAAGAGACCCAGTACTTC. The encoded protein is CASSAGQGHQETQYF. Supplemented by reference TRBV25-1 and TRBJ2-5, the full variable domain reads EADIYQTPRYLVIGTGKKITLECSQTMGHDKMYWYQQDPGMELHLIHYSYGVNSTEKGDLSSESTVSRIRTEHFPLTLESARPSHTSQYLCASSAGQGHQETQYFGPGTRLLVL.

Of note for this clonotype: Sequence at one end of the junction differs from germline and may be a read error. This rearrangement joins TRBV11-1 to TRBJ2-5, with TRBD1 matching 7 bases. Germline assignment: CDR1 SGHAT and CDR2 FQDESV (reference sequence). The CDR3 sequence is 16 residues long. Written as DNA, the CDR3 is TGCGCCAGCAGCCAAGAATCCCCGGGACAGCAAGAGACCCAGTACTTC. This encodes CASSQESPGQQETQYF.

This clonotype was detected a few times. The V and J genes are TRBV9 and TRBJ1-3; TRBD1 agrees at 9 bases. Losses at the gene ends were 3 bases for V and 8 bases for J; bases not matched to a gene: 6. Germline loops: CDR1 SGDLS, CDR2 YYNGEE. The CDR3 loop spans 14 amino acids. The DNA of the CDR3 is TGTGCCAGCAGCGCCCGGGGACAGGGCGACACCATATATTTT. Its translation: CASSARGQGDTIYF.

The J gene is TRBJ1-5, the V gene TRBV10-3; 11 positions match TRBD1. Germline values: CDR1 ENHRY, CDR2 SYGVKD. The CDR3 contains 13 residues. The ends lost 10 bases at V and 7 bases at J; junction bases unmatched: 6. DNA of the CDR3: TGTGCCACCGGGACAGGGGGGGAACAGCCCCAGCATTTT. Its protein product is CATGTGGEQPQHF.

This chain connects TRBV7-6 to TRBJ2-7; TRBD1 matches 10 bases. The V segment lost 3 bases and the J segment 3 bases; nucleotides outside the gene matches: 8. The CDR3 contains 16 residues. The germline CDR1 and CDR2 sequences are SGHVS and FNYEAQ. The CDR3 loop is CASSFTMDRGDYEQYF. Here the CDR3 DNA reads TGTGCCAGCAGCTTCACCATGGACAGGGGGGACTACGAGCAGTACTTC. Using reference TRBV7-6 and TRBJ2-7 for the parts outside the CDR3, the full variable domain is GAGVSQSPRYKVTKRGQDVALRCDPISGHVSLYWYRQALGQGPEFLTYFNYEAQQDKSGLPNDRFSAERPEGSISTLTIQRTEQRDSAMYRCASSFTMDRGDYEQYFGPGTRLTVT.

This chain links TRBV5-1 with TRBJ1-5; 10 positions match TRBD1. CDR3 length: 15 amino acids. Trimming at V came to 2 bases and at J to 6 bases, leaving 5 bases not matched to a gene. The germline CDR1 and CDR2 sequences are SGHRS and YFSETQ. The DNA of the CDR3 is TGCGCCAGCAGCTTAGGGGGGACAGGGGTTCAGCCCCAGCATTTT. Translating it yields CASSLGGTGVQPQHF.

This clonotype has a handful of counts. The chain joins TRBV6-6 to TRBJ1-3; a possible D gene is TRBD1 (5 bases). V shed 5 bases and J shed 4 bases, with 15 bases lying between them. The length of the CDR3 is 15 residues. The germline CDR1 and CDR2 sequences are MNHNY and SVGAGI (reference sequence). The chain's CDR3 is CASSLSGSDGNTIYF. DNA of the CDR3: TGTGCCAGCAGTCTCTCAGGGTCTGACGGAAACACCATATATTTT.

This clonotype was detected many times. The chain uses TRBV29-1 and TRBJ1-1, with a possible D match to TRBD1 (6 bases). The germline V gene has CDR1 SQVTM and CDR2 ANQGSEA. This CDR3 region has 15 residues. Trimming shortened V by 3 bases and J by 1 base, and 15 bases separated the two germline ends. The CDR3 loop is CSVDQQGKANTEAFF. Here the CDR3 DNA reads TGCAGCGTTGATCAACAGGGAAAGGCGAACACTGAAGCTTTCTTT.